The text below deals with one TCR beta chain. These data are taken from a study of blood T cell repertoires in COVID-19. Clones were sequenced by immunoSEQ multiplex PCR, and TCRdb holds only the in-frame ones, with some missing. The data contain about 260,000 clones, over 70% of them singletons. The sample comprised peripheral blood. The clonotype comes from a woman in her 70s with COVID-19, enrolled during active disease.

CDR3 bases: TGTGCCAGCAGCTTAGCGGCTAGCGGGGCCCGCCGGTTCTTC. Its translation is CASSLAASGARRFF. The chain links TRBV7-2 to TRBJ2-1; 9 positions agree with TRBD2. The germline gives CDR1 SGHTA, CDR2 FQGNSA. This CDR3 region has 14 residues. V shed 0 bases and J 15 bases; nucleotides not matched to a gene: 9.